This T cell receptor beta chain was found in a study of blood T cell repertoires in COVID-19. Study context: The cDNA or gDNA used as material had been derived from T cells, B-cell-depleted T cells, or PBMCs.

This CDR3 has 16 residues. Germline values: CDR1 SGHKS, CDR2 YYEKEE (reference sequence). V lost 4 bases, J lost 0 bases, and 7 bases stayed unmatched. Per the original data handling: Amplification of reference gene primers was used by the study to estimate nucleated cell counts. Produced via immunoSEQ multiplex PCR; TCRdb's table is partial and in-frame only. The V and J calls and clone size are taken from that table; D and trimming were inferred from the DNA. Among about 220,000 clones listed, 75% to 85% were seen once. Sequencing input: peripheral blood. This clonotype was obtained from a woman in her 70s with COVID-19, enrolled during active disease. V usage is TRBV5-5 and J usage is TRBJ1-1, with 9 bases that match TRBD1. DNA of the CDR3: TGTGCCAGCAGCCCTCGACAGGGGGTAATGAACACTGAAGCTTTCTTT. Amino acid sequence: CASSPRQGVMNTEAFF.